This paragraph covers one T cell receptor beta chain sequence. The specificity of this receptor is unknown. No much larger clonotype is one base removed from it; base qualities were not supplied. Participants were included only if at least one PBMC sample before ART initiation and at least two post-ART samples were available. Treatment was received in the United States of America by all participants with HIV. Before DNA extraction, cryopreserved samples of roughly 0.95-10 million PBMC were thawed and washed. At the time of the earliest PBMC sample, participants with HIV were aged between roughly 20 and 60 years. PBMC samples from each participant spanned 1-4 timepoints before ART initiation and 2-8 timepoints after ART initiation, with a median of 7 samples. For every participant, serial HIV viral load, CD4+ T-cell count, ART history and demographic data were obtained. Using a Qiagen kit on a QIAcube, genomic DNA was extracted from unsorted PBMC, with samples processed in batches of 12.

These data are taken from a study of long-term antiretroviral therapy in people with HIV (dated by TCRdb to between 2021 and 2024). A note on the overall study: Collection of the earliest samples took place about a decade ahead of the 2015 WHO recommendation for immediate ART, at a time when ART was typically delayed until CD4 counts fell. No cross-contamination during QIAcube processing was shown when test extractions of a monoclonal T-cell line were performed alongside about 30 polyclonal samples. From fewer than 35 adults with confirmed HIV infection, the cohort provided 150 to 200 cryopreserved PBMC samples, gathered serially across a mean of around 6 years (range 1-12). This retrospective serial study examined whether starting ART and sustained HIV suppression were associated with changes in the composition and diversity of the TRB repertoire in peripheral blood. Of the roughly 30 participants with HIV, roughly 10 were female. General study outcomes and caveats: No data were available on ART adherence, viral resistance or therapy changes, limiting inferences about post-ART repertoire changes. The samples were dated from about 2003 to 2017, and the ART regimens that were used may be less effective than current ART regimens. Because pre-ART samples had limited cell numbers, profiling was done on unsorted PBMC rather than on sorted CD4+ and CD8+ T cells. CDR3 length ranges in HIV repertoires were narrower than in controls, and network structure suggested an antigen-experienced repertoire with only a slight naive shift after ART. Owing to limited PBMC availability, only the TCR beta chain was sequenced, without alpha chain pairing. ART initiation was associated with a significant increase in TRB diversity, but diversity stayed significantly below transplant donor controls even after long-term ART. At every time point, the repertoire was dominated by expanded TRB clones first identified before ART initiation, although this dominance fluctuated and, in many PLHIV, declined after ART.

The trim is 4 bases for V and 1 base for J, with a gap of 10 bases between the germline ends. Including cysteine and phenylalanine, the CDR3 has 14 amino acids. Solely the CDR3 DNA is kept, with 42 bases framed from the first base. Per the germline V gene, MGHDK is the CDR1 and SYGVNS is the CDR2. The immunoSEQ hsTCRB v3.0 assay was used at survey level resolution to sequence the TRB variable region. TRB sequencing targeted a depth of about 35,000-50,000 T-cell genomes per sample. TRB libraries were pooled and sequenced on an Illumina MiSeq using a v3 150-cycle kit. For the original study's pipeline: Repertoire analysis was run in R within a reproducible Nextflow workflow that covered QC, data transformation and analysis. Custom analyses were implemented in LymphoSeq2, an R package for AIRR-Seq data exploration. Four samples yielding fewer than 5000 total TRB sequences were excluded, leaving around 190 analyzed HIV repertoires. Among the 200 or so HIV repertoires that were kept, 59 were collected before ART initiation and some 130 were collected after ART initiation. Repertoires were downsampled to 5000 TRB nucleotide sequences, and summary statistics were averaged over 100 downsampling iterations. The analysis kept only TRB sequences whose CDR3 regions were at least seven amino acids long. Diversity was measured with a Shannon entropy-derived clonality score and the Gini coefficient. In the repertoire networks, any two of the top 5000 CDR3 amino acid sequences were linked whenever the two sequences differed by an edit distance of one. Antigen specificity groups and MHC restriction were predicted for TRB CDR3 amino acid sequences with GLIPH2. To flag known associations with CMV, EBV, HIV or tissue antigens, CDR3 amino acid sequences were compared against VDJdb and McPAS-TCR. Pre-ART, post-ART and control groups were compared with Wilcoxon signed-rank tests and Holm-Bonferroni correction. TCRdb stores this immuneACCESS table with in-frame sequences only. Part of the clones is absent; in the studies checked, under half of the shortfall reflects unresolved V genes, and no reason is known for the rest. That table supplies the V and J calls and clone size; D and trimming were determined from the DNA. The sample contains 25,000 or so clones, about four fifths of them found a single time. 5.1% of the sample rests with the top ten.

The input for sequencing was unsorted PBMCs, taken 3 years after starting antiretroviral therapy. This receptor was obtained from a man aged 18 to 29 with HIV. The V and J genes are TRBV25-1 and TRBJ1-1; a confident D gene designation cannot be given. CDR3 loop: CASSVAGPNTEAFF. The base sequence is TGTGCCAGCAGTGTAGCCGGTCCGAACACTGAAGCTTTCTTT.